These 13 T cell receptor beta chains were all obtained from the same sample, sequenced in a study of CD8 T cells in Susac syndrome. The RNA input was about 0.5 to 1 ug, and it was reverse transcribed with random hexamers. One entry per CDR3 protein results from TCRdb running MiXCR on the immunoSEQ multiplex PCR reads. The sample holds 160,000 or so distinct CDR3 sequences, around 94% seen once. Sample: CD4+ T cells from PBMCs. The origin of the receptors is a human donor with multiple sclerosis.

V is TRBV20-1 and J is TRBJ2-5; D could derive from TRBD1 or TRBD2 (5 bases each). Germline V gene lookup returns CDR1 DFQATT and CDR2 SNEGSKA (reference sequence). V lost 3 bases to trimming and J lost 4 bases, with 15 bases between them. This CDR3 is 14 amino acids long. CDR3 DNA: TGCAGTGCTAGCCTCCCGGGACGGACAGAGACCCAGTACTTC. Protein product: CSASLPGRTETQYF.

The chain recombines TRBV30 with TRBJ1-1, with 8 bases lining up with TRBD1. Germline trimming cut 1 base from V and 8 bases from J; bases unmatched to any gene: 12. The CDR3 has 15 residues. Germline CDR1 reads GTSNPN; CDR2 reads SVGIG (reference sequence). Here the CDR3 reads CAWSAGQGEGPEAFF. CDR3 DNA sequence: TGTGCCTGGAGTGCCGGACAGGGAGAGGGGCCGGAAGCTTTCTTT.

J is TRBJ1-6 and V is TRBV25-1; the D gene is possibly TRBD1 (5 bases). Per the germline V gene, CDR1 is MGHDK and CDR2 is SYGVNS. Deletions cut 7 bases from V and 8 bases from J, with 15 bases between. The length of the CDR3 is 14 residues. CDR3 region: CASNRGGFDSPLHF. The CDR3 DNA is TGTGCCAGCAATCGGGGGGGGTTTGATTCACCCCTCCACTTT.

The chain is built from TRBV19 and TRBJ1-1; 9 nucleotides agree with TRBD1. V was clipped by 4 bases and J by 8 bases; unmatched bases: 5. The CDR3 runs 13 residues. Germline V gene data show CDR1 as LNHDA and CDR2 as SQIVND (reference sequence). CDR3 protein: CASSKEGQGEAFF. DNA for the CDR3: TGTGCCAGTAGTAAGGAGGGACAGGGAGAAGCTTTCTTT.

This clonotype was observed once. The rearrangement joins TRBV5-6 to TRBJ1-1; the D gene is possibly TRBD1 (6 bases). The CDR3 runs to 17 residues. The germline V gene encodes CDR1 SGHDT and CDR2 YYEEEE. V was pared by 4 bases and J by 5 bases, with 24 bases between. The CDR3 bases are TGTGCCAGCAGCCGGACGGCAGGGGAAGGTTTCGGGACTGAAGCTTTCTTT. Encoded protein: CASSRTAGEGFGTEAFF.

CDR3 protein: CASSPEPLGQPQHF. CDR3 coding DNA: TGTGCCAGTAGTCCGGAGCCCCTCGGCCAGCCCCAGCATTTT. The chain joins TRBV19 to TRBJ1-5; D not certain. The CDR3 has 14 residues. CDR1 is LNHDA, CDR2 SQIVND, per germline (reference sequence). With 5 bases removed from V and 7 bases from J, the gap between germline ends came to 15 bases.

This rearrangement joins TRBV20-1 to TRBJ2-5, with D perhaps TRBD2 (6 bases). V gave up 6 bases and J gave up 4 bases, with 18 bases separating them. The germline V gene has CDR1 DFQATT and CDR2 SNEGSKA (reference sequence). This CDR3 region has 14 residues. Here the CDR3 DNA reads TGCAGTGCCCCGGTGACTAGTTCGGGAGAGACCCAGTACTTC. Protein sequence: CSAPVTSSGETQYF.

The rearrangement links TRBV6-6 to TRBJ1-2, with 11 bases identical to TRBD1. The CDR3 loop spans 14 amino acids. The germline gives CDR1 MNHNY, CDR2 SVGAGI (reference sequence). V gave up 6 bases and J gave up 4 bases; unmatched junction bases: 4. CDR3 loop: CASRDGTGGYGYTF. The CDR3 DNA follows: TGTGCCAGCAGGGACGGGACAGGGGGCTATGGCTACACCTTC.

This clonotype was picked up one time. The V and J genes are TRBV7-9 and TRBJ2-1; possibly TRBD2 for D (6 bases). V lost 11 bases and J lost 6, with 14 bases in between. This CDR3 is built from 12 residues. Germline lookup yields CDR1 SEHNR and CDR2 FQNEAQ (reference sequence). CDR3 sequence: CAGGRTLNEQFF. The CDR3 region has the DNA TGTGCCGGAGGGAGGACACTCAATGAGCAGTTCTTC.

This chain joins TRBV29-1 and TRBJ2-1; 11 bases map to TRBD2. J lost 8 bases, V lost 4 bases, and 4 bases had no gene match. CDR3 size: 13 residues. Germline-derived CDR1 and CDR2 are SQVTM and ANQGSEA. CDR3 sequence: CSVATSGSHEQFF. As DNA, the CDR3 is TGCAGCGTTGCCACTAGCGGGAGCCATGAGCAGTTCTTC.

CDR3 DNA: TGTGCCAGCAGTTTCGGACCCGGAACGCAGTATTTT. It yields the protein CASSFGPGTQYF. The V gene is TRBV12-3 or TRBV12-4, the J gene TRBJ2-3; D is unresolved. V was trimmed by 3 bases and J by 9 bases, leaving 10 bases between them. This CDR3 has 12 amino acids.

The chain joins TRBV9 to TRBJ2-7, with D unresolved. V was clipped by 2 bases and J by 2 bases, with 8 bases between them. This CDR3 has 13 amino acids. Germline CDR1 reads SGDLS; CDR2 reads YYNGEE. In DNA, the CDR3 is TGTGCCAGCAGCGTGGGCCCAGCCTACGAGCAGTACTTC. This codes for CASSVGPAYEQYF.

The rearrangement joins TRBV13 to TRBJ2-7; no clear D gene. Germline V gives CDR1 PRHDT, CDR2 FYEKMQ (reference sequence). This CDR3 has 14 residues. Trimming stripped 5 bases from V and 3 bases from J, with 14 bases between. The CDR3 DNA sequence: TGTGCCAGCAGCGTCCTAGGCGTGGGCTACGAGCAGTACTTC. Translating it yields CASSVLGVGYEQYF. Looking up the rest from reference TRBV13 and TRBJ2-7 gives the full variable domain: AAGVIQSPRHLIKEKRETATLKCYPIPRHDTVYWYQQGPGQDPQFLISFYEKMQSDKGSIPDRFSAQQFSDYHSELNMSSLELGDSALYFCASSVLGVGYEQYFGPGTRLTVT.